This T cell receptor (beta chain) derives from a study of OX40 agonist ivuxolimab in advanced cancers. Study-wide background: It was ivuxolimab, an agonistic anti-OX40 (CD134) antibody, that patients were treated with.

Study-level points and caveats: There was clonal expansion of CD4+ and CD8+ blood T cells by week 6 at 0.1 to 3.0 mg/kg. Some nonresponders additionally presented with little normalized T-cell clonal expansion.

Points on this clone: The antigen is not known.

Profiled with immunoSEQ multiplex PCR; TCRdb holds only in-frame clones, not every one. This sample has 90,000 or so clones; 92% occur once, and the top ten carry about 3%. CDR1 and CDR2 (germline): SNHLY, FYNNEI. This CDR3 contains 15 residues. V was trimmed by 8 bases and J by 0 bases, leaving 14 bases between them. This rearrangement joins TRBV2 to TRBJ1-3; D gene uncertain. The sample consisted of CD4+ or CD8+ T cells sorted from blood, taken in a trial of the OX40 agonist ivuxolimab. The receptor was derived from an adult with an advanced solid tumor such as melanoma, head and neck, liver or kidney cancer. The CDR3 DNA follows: TGTGCCAGCCTGGGCGGCGGATCCTCTGGAAACACCATATATTTT. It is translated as CASLGGGSSGNTIYF.